The 26 T cell receptor beta chains listed next were all sequenced from one sample in a study of cytomegalovirus exposure and HLA in healthy donors. Primers included in the PCR were 60 Vbeta and 13 Jbeta primers. The repertoire was sequenced with immunoSEQ multiplex PCR; TCRdb's copy has only in-frame clones and lacks some. The sample is made up of around 140,000 clones, and the top ten hold 0.85% to 1% of it. Sequencing used PBMCs. These receptor sequences come from a male donor in good health and CMV-seronegative.

The J gene is TRBJ2-6, the V gene TRBV12-5; D call uncertain. There are 18 residues in the CDR3. The V gene's germline CDR1 is LGHNT and CDR2 FRNRAP. Trimming pared 0 bases from V and 0 bases from J, leaving 12 bases between. CDR3 coding DNA: TGTGCTAGTGGTTTGGTAGTAAGTTTGAGCTCTGGGGCCAACGTCCTGACTTTC. Residues: CASGLVVSLSSGANVLTF. Supplemented by reference TRBV12-5 and TRBJ2-6, the full variable domain reads DARVTQTPRHKVTEMGQEVTMRCQPILGHNTVFWYRQTMMQGLELLAYFRNRAPLDDSGMPKDRFSAEMPDATLATLKIQPSEPRDSAVYFCASGLVVSLSSGANVLTFGAGSRLTVL.

This chain joins TRBV28 and TRBJ1-4; D gene uncertain. This CDR3 contains 15 residues. V was trimmed by 6 bases and J by 7 bases, leaving 18 bases between them. Germline lookup yields CDR1 MDHEN and CDR2 SYDVKM. In nucleotides, the CDR3 is TGTGCCAGCAGCCCGTACAGAGAGGGTCTTGAAAAACTGTTTTTT. Protein sequence: CASSPYREGLEKLFF.

The genes are TRBV28 and TRBJ2-7; 9 bases align to TRBD1. CDR1 and CDR2 (germline): MDHEN, SYDVKM. The CDR3 length is 12 residues. Germline trimming cut 3 bases from V and 11 bases from J; bases unmatched to any gene: 5. The DNA for the CDR3 is TGTGCCAGCAGTTTGGGACAGGGACGTAAGTACTTC. Its protein is CASSLGQGRKYF.

The J gene is TRBJ1-6, the V gene TRBV15; 9 nucleotides agree with TRBD1. Germline lookup yields CDR1 LNHNV and CDR2 YYDKDF (reference sequence). J lost 7 bases, V lost 1 base, and 2 bases had no gene match. The CDR3 covers 15 residues. Here the CDR3 DNA reads TGTGCCACCAGCAGAGGGGACAGGGAAAATTCACCCCTCCACTTT. Translated, it gives CATSRGDRENSPLHF.

The rearrangement uses TRBV2 and TRBJ2-7, with D unresolved. The CDR3 is 11 residues long. V lost 7 bases and J lost 3, with 7 bases in between. Germline values: CDR1 SNHLY, CDR2 FYNNEI. This chain's CDR3 is CASKASYEQYF. Written as DNA, the CDR3 is TGTGCCAGCAAAGCTAGCTACGAGCAGTACTTC.

This CDR3 reads CASSLEGAGNYEQYF. The CDR3 bases are TGTGCCAGCAGTTTAGAGGGGGCGGGAAACTACGAGCAGTACTTC. The chain couples TRBV28 to TRBJ2-7, with D tentatively TRBD1 (7 bases). Germline CDR1 reads MDHEN; CDR2 reads SYDVKM. Trimming took 2 bases from V and 3 from J, leaving 14 bases between them. The CDR3 is 15 residues long.

The genes are TRBV14 and TRBJ2-3, with D perhaps matching TRBD1 (6 bases). Germline lookup yields CDR1 SGHDN and CDR2 FVKESK. V was trimmed by 4 bases and J by 2 bases, leaving 16 bases between them. The CDR3 totals 16 residues. CDR3 sequence reads: CASSLVGGGNTDTQYF. The CDR3, as DNA: TGTGCCAGCAGCCTAGTTGGGGGCGGCAACACAGATACGCAGTATTTT.

The chain joins TRBV5-8 to TRBJ1-1; D might be TRBD1 (5 bases). Germline V gene data show CDR1 as SGHTS and CDR2 as YDEGEE. The CDR3 runs to 13 residues. V was shortened by 0 bases and J by 6 bases, with 9 bases between the two germline ends. The CDR3 sequence: CASSLGSRAEAFF. The CDR3 bases are TGTGCCAGCAGCTTGGGGTCCAGGGCTGAAGCTTTCTTT.

This chain links TRBV5-5 with TRBJ2-1, with 11 bases aligning to TRBD2. V dropped 0 bases and J dropped 8; count of bases not matched to a gene: 4. The CDR3 is 15 residues long. Per germline, CDR1 SGHKS and CDR2 YYEKEE (reference sequence). CDR3 coding DNA: TGTGCCAGCAGCTTGGGGGTACTAGCGGGAGATGAGCAGTTCTTC. This codes for CASSLGVLAGDEQFF.

The V and J genes are TRBV28 and TRBJ1-6; D is unresolved. V was clipped by 6 bases and J by 2 bases, with 8 bases between them. CDR1 MDHEN and CDR2 SYDVKM come from the germline V gene. The CDR3 totals 14 residues. CDR3 residues: CASSDNTYNSPLHF. In DNA form, the CDR3 reads TGTGCCAGCAGCGACAATACCTATAATTCACCCCTCCACTTT.

The J gene is TRBJ2-5, the V gene TRBV7-3; 7 bases map to TRBD1. Germline loops: CDR1 SGHTA, CDR2 FQGTGA. After removal of 2 bases from V and 3 bases from J, the junction contained 3 bases not matched to a gene. This CDR3 spans 14 amino acids. The CDR3 loop reads CASSLVGGEETQYF. CDR3 DNA: TGTGCCAGCAGCTTAGTAGGGGGCGAAGAGACCCAGTACTTC.

This chain links TRBV7-9 with TRBJ1-6, with D perhaps TRBD1 (6 bases). Trimming stripped 4 bases from V and 8 bases from J, with 12 bases between. This CDR3 region has 14 residues. CDR1 and CDR2 (germline): SEHNR, FQNEAQ (reference sequence). The CDR3 spells CASSSDRKDSPLHF. The CDR3 DNA is TGTGCCAGCAGCTCAGACAGGAAAGATTCACCCCTCCACTTT.

The V call is TRBV7-8, the J call TRBJ2-1; 10 bases are shared with TRBD2. This CDR3 spans 15 amino acids. Germline trimming cut 4 bases from V and 4 bases from J; bases unmatched to any gene: 4. In germline, CDR1 is SGHVS, CDR2 FQNEAQ. CDR3 in DNA: TGTGCCAGCAGCTCAGCGGGGGGGTCGTACAATGAGCAGTTCTTC. Amino acids: CASSSAGGSYNEQFF.

The chain couples TRBV5-1 to TRBJ1-2, with 8 bases fitting TRBD1. Germline lookup yields CDR1 SGHRS and CDR2 YFSETQ. V shed 2 bases, J shed 6 bases, and the junction held 6 bases outside the gene matches. This CDR3 region has 14 residues. This CDR3 is CASSLTGGMDGYTF. The DNA of the CDR3 is TGCGCCAGCAGCTTAACAGGGGGTATGGATGGCTACACCTTC.

The chain joins TRBV7-9 to TRBJ2-2; 10 bases are shared with TRBD2. The CDR3 length is 15 residues. The V and J ends lost 4 bases and 6 bases, in that order; junction bases with no gene match: 5. In germline, CDR1 is SEHNR, CDR2 FQNEAQ (reference sequence). CDR3 bases: TGTGCCAGCAGCTCATGGACTAGCGGTCCCGGGGAGCTGTTTTTT. It codes for CASSSWTSGPGELFF.

The chain carries TRBV19 and TRBJ2-7; D is uncertain. The CDR3 loop spans 14 amino acids. The germline V gene encodes CDR1 LNHDA and CDR2 SQIVND (reference sequence). Trimming took off 4 bases at V and 4 bases at J, with 14 bases between the two ends. The CDR3 bases are TGTGCCAGTAGTACTAGAAAATCGACGTACGAGCAGTACTTC. Translating it yields CASSTRKSTYEQYF.

The rearrangement links TRBV20-1 to TRBJ2-7, with D perhaps TRBD2 (5 bases). Germline loops: CDR1 DFQATT, CDR2 SNEGSKA (reference sequence). This CDR3 contains 11 residues. V gave up 1 base and J gave up 6 bases, with 7 bases separating them. CDR3 in DNA: TGCAGTGCTAGAGTAGCGATCGAGCAGTACTTC. It yields the protein CSARVAIEQYF.

V gene TRBV27 combines with J gene TRBJ1-5; TRBD1 agrees at 7 bases. Germline CDR1 and CDR2: MNHEY and SMNVEV (reference sequence). V dropped 5 bases and J dropped 1; count of bases not matched to a gene: 11. The CDR3 loop spans 17 amino acids. Here the CDR3 reads CASSLPDRSASNQPQHF. Here the CDR3 DNA reads TGTGCCAGCAGTCTCCCGGACAGGAGCGCGAGCAATCAGCCCCAGCATTTT.

The rearrangement uses TRBV28 and TRBJ2-5; TRBD1 matches at 11 bases. This CDR3 region has 16 residues. CDR1 is MDHEN and CDR2 is SYDVKM in the germline V gene. Losses at the gene ends were 2 bases for V and 1 base for J; bases not matched to a gene: 3. The CDR3 DNA reads TGTGCCAGCAGTTTAATGGGGACAGGGGGCCAAGAGACCCAGTACTTC. Translation gives CASSLMGTGGQETQYF.

The chain is built from TRBV28 and TRBJ2-6; 11 positions agree with TRBD1. CDR1 is MDHEN and CDR2 is SYDVKM in the germline V gene. The CDR3 has 16 residues. Trimming at V came to 5 bases and at J to 2 bases, leaving 2 bases not matched to a gene. The CDR3 is CASSAGQGAGANVLTF. In nucleotides, the CDR3 is TGTGCCAGCAGTGCGGGACAGGGGGCTGGGGCCAACGTCCTGACTTTC.

The chain carries TRBV7-9 and TRBJ1-1; D might be TRBD1 (6 bases). The V gene lost 5 bases and the J gene lost 3 bases, with 13 bases spanning the gap. The CDR3 length is 14 residues. CDR1 SEHNR and CDR2 FQNEAQ come from the germline V gene (reference sequence). The CDR3 region has the DNA TGTGCCAGCAGCGCTGGCAGGGGATACACTGAAGCTTTCTTT. Translating it yields CASSAGRGYTEAFF.

The rearrangement joins TRBV9 to TRBJ1-1, with 9 bases matching TRBD1. The CDR3 contains 18 residues. Germline CDR1 is SGDLS and CDR2 is YYNGEE. The V gene end was trimmed by 7 bases and the J gene end by 0 bases; junction bases not matched to a gene: 16. The CDR3 DNA sequence: TGTGCCAGCGGGCCTGGTCCTGGACAGGGGACTATGAACACTGAAGCTTTCTTT. This encodes CASGPGPGQGTMNTEAFF.

The chain uses TRBV10-3 and TRBJ1-3; no clear D. The length of the CDR3 is 17 residues. The ends were cut back, 7 bases at V and 3 bases at J, with 22 bases in the middle. Germline-derived CDR1 and CDR2 are ENHRY and SYGVKD. The CDR3 DNA sequence: TGTGCCATCACCCTGGCGGAGTCTCCAACGGTTGGAAACACCATATATTTT. Translation: CAITLAESPTVGNTIYF.

As DNA, the CDR3 is TGTGCCAGCTCACTTCGGGACAGGGATTGGTCTGGGGCCAACGTCCTGACTTTC. Protein sequence: CASSLRDRDWSGANVLTF. The rearrangement links TRBV18 to TRBJ2-6; TRBD1 agrees at 9 bases. V was clipped by 4 bases and J by 1 base; unmatched bases: 8. The CDR3 runs 18 residues. Germline lookup yields CDR1 KGHSH and CDR2 LQKENI.

The chain links TRBV7-6 to TRBJ1-6; 8 bases align to TRBD1. CDR1 SGHVS and CDR2 FNYEAQ come from the germline V gene. V shed 3 bases, J shed 6 bases, and the junction held 7 bases outside the gene matches. The CDR3 contains 16 residues. CDR3 protein: CASSLGGQGSNSPLHF. Written as DNA, the CDR3 is TGTGCCAGCAGCTTGGGAGGACAGGGAAGTAATTCACCCCTCCACTTT.

The chain couples TRBV30 to TRBJ1-1; TRBD1 agrees at 7 bases. Germline-derived CDR1 and CDR2 are GTSNPN and SVGIG (reference sequence). This CDR3 has 11 residues. V dropped 2 bases and J dropped 8; count of bases not matched to a gene: 2. As DNA, the CDR3 is TGTGCCTGGAGTACGACAGGGGAAGCTTTCTTT. The encoded protein is CAWSTTGEAFF.